A single sample gave rise to the 21 T cell receptor beta chains below, sequenced in a study of cytomegalovirus exposure and HLA in healthy donors. PCR used 60 Vbeta primers and 13 Jbeta primers. Generated by immunoSEQ multiplex PCR, the TCRdb table keeps only in-frame clones and is missing some. The data hold under 110,000 clones, with more than 60% observed a single time. Sequenced input: PBMCs. The receptor source for this set is a woman between 50 and 59 years old in good health and CMV-seropositive.

This clone was seen only once. The chain is built from TRBV5-1 and TRBJ2-5; 7 bases agree with TRBD1. The DNA end favors TRBJ2-7, so the J call may be wrong. The CDR3 loop spans 14 amino acids. Germline CDR1 reads SGHRS; CDR2 reads YFSETQ. This chain's CDR3 is CASSLAGQLYEQYF. The DNA for the CDR3 is TGCGCCAGCAGCTTGGCGGGACAGCTCTACGAGCAGTACTTC.

This clone has more than one count but fewer than ten. This sequence joins TRBV2 and TRBJ2-7, with 7 bases aligning to TRBD1. J lost 0 bases, V lost 5 bases, and 4 bases had no gene match. The CDR3 contains 14 residues. Germline values: CDR1 SNHLY, CDR2 FYNNEI. CDR3 DNA sequence: TGTGCCAGCAGTAACAGGGGCCACTCCTACGAGCAGTACTTC. It encodes CASSNRGHSYEQYF.

V usage is TRBV10-3 and J usage is TRBJ1-2, with TRBD1 matching 9 bases. J was trimmed by 4 bases and V by 2 bases; bases with no gene match: 5. The CDR3 contains 15 residues. Germline CDR1 and CDR2: ENHRY and SYGVKD. The CDR3 loop reads CAISEGQGQIYGYTF. CDR3 DNA sequence: TGTGCCATCAGTGAGGGACAGGGGCAGATCTATGGCTACACCTTC.

The chain recombines TRBV4-2 with TRBJ2-2, with 7 bases identical to TRBD1. The V gene end was trimmed by 2 bases and the J gene end by 2 bases; junction bases not matched to a gene: 14. Looked up from germline, CDR1 is LGHNA and CDR2 is YNFKEQ. This CDR3 has 19 amino acids. CDR3 sequence: CASSQWGRGRKANTGELFF. CDR3 bases: TGTGCCAGCAGCCAATGGGGTAGGGGGCGCAAGGCCAACACCGGGGAGCTGTTTTTT.

CDR3 nucleotides: TGTGCCAGCAGCAGGACAGACTTCTCCTACGAGCAGTACTTC. Residues: CASSRTDFSYEQYF. The V gene is TRBV6-1, the J gene TRBJ2-7; D perhaps matches TRBD1 (6 bases). Trimming stripped 6 bases from V and 0 bases from J, with 12 bases between. Germline values: CDR1 MNHNS, CDR2 SASEGT. This CDR3 has 14 amino acids.

The gene calls are TRBV2 and TRBJ2-3, with TRBD2 identical over 7 bases. V lost 6 bases to trimming and J lost 3 bases; unmatched junction nucleotides: 9. CDR1 and CDR2 (germline): SNHLY, FYNNEI. The CDR3 totals 15 residues. The CDR3 here is CASSASGVGTDTQYF. The CDR3, as DNA: TGTGCCAGCAGCGCCAGCGGGGTGGGGACAGATACGCAGTATTTT.

The chain couples TRBV11-2 to TRBJ1-1; D unclear. This CDR3 spans 11 amino acids. Trimming stripped 3 bases from V and 8 bases from J, with 7 bases between. Germline lookup yields CDR1 SGHAT and CDR2 FQNNGV. Written as DNA, the CDR3 is TGTGCCAGCAGCTTTATGTTGGAAGCTTTCTTT. Its protein is CASSFMLEAFF.

The chain combines TRBV6-5 with TRBJ1-2; D uncertain. This CDR3 comprises 13 residues. V was pared by 6 bases and J by 7 bases, with 15 bases between. Germline lookup yields CDR1 MNHEY and CDR2 SVGAGI. The DNA for the CDR3 is TGTGCCAGCAGACATGGGCGGGCCGTTGGCTACACCTTC. This gives the protein CASRHGRAVGYTF.

V usage is TRBV28 and J usage is TRBJ1-5; maybe TRBD1 (5 bases). Trimming stripped 3 bases from V and 8 bases from J, with 11 bases between. The CDR3 totals 13 residues. CDR1 is MDHEN and CDR2 is SYDVKM in the germline V gene. The CDR3 reads CASSLQGWEPQHF. The CDR3 nucleotides are TGTGCCAGCAGTTTGCAGGGTTGGGAGCCCCAGCATTTT.

V gene TRBV5-6 combines with J gene TRBJ2-3; 9 bases are a match to TRBD1. V dropped 4 bases and J dropped 1; count of bases not matched to a gene: 7. CDR3 length: 16 residues. Germline V gene data show CDR1 as SGHDT and CDR2 as YYEEEE. The DNA of the CDR3 is TGTGCCAGCAGCCTAAACAGGGGGCTCGGCACAGATACGCAGTATTTT. Protein: CASSLNRGLGTDTQYF.

V and J are TRBV7-6 and TRBJ2-1, with 12 nucleotides matching TRBD2. There are 18 residues in the CDR3. Trimming cost V 4 bases and J 0 bases; bases outside gene matches: 7. CDR1 and CDR2 from the germline V gene are SGHVS and FNYEAQ. Written as DNA, the CDR3 is TGTGCCAGCAGCTCAACTCGGACTAGCGGGGACTCCTACAATGAGCAGTTCTTC. Protein product: CASSSTRTSGDSYNEQFF.

This chain uses TRBV28 with TRBJ1-2, with 8 bases aligning to TRBD1. The CDR3 loop spans 14 amino acids. Germline CDR1 MDHEN, CDR2 SYDVKM. Germline trimming cut 6 bases from V and 4 bases from J; bases unmatched to any gene: 7. Written as DNA, the CDR3 is TGTGCCAGCAGACTGCCAGGGGGCACCTATGGCTACACCTTC. As protein: CASRLPGGTYGYTF.

The V call is TRBV7-8, the J call TRBJ1-2, with no clear D. Germline CDR1 SGHVS, CDR2 FQNEAQ. The CDR3 is 16 amino acids. The germline V and J ends were trimmed by 1 base and 5 bases, with 17 bases remaining between them. CDR3 protein: CASSLVRQASFYGYTF. DNA for the CDR3: TGTGCCAGCAGCTTAGTTCGGCAGGCCTCCTTTTATGGCTACACCTTC.

The rearrangement joins TRBV6-1 to TRBJ1-5; 9 bases are a match to TRBD1. The CDR3 is 15 amino acids. V shed 5 bases, J shed 6 bases, and the junction held 8 bases outside the gene matches. The germline CDR1 and CDR2 sequences are MNHNS and SASEGT. The CDR3 coding sequence is TGTGCCAGCAGTATAGTACAGGGGGCGGGTCAGCCCCAGCATTTT. As protein: CASSIVQGAGQPQHF.

V is TRBV19 and J is TRBJ2-3; 9 nucleotides match TRBD1. This CDR3 has 14 residues. Trimming cost V 5 bases and J 2 bases; bases outside gene matches: 2. Looked up from germline, CDR1 is LNHDA and CDR2 is SQIVND (reference sequence). CDR3 DNA: TGTGCCAGTAGTGGACAGGGGTCCACAGATACGCAGTATTTT. Its protein product is CASSGQGSTDTQYF.

The V gene is TRBV5-6, the J gene TRBJ2-5; 13 nucleotides agree with TRBD2. Germline assignment: CDR1 SGHDT and CDR2 YYEEEE. Trimming removed 4 bases from V and 2 bases from J; junction bases left unmatched: 5. This CDR3 spans 16 amino acids. The DNA of the CDR3 is TGTGCCAGCAGCCTGGCACTAGCGGGGGGGCAAGAGACCCAGTACTTC. This gives the protein CASSLALAGGQETQYF.

Comment on this clone: A junction end diverges from the germline sequence, so it may reflect a read error. The chain joins TRBV7-3 to TRBJ2-7; 11 bases fit TRBD2. The germline gives CDR1 SGHTA, CDR2 FQGTGA. The CDR3 is 15 residues long. CDR3 residues: CTSSLYSGGAYEQYF. In nucleotides, the CDR3 is TGTACCAGCAGCCTATATAGCGGGGGGGCCTACGAGCAGTACTTC.

This clone appeared a single time. V and J are TRBV7-9 and TRBJ1-1; tentatively, D is TRBD1 (6 bases). Germline-derived CDR1 and CDR2 are SEHNR and FQNEAQ (reference sequence). The CDR3 is 16 amino acids. Trimming pared 4 bases from V and 1 base from J, leaving 16 bases between. The CDR3 reads CASSSPRDTRNTEAFF. CDR3 DNA: TGTGCCAGCAGCTCTCCTCGGGACACCAGGAACACTGAAGCTTTCTTT.

V is TRBV2 and J is TRBJ2-1; perhaps TRBD2 as D (6 bases). There are 13 residues in the CDR3. Germline loops: CDR1 SNHLY, CDR2 FYNNEI. V dropped 6 bases and J dropped 7 bases, with 13 bases sitting between them. The CDR3 region has the DNA TGTGCCAGCAGGGCTATAGCGGTTAATGAGCAGTTCTTC. This encodes CASRAIAVNEQFF.

As to this clone: Other DNA sequences in the sample encode the same CDR3. The rearrangement links TRBV2 to TRBJ1-5, with 7 bases matching TRBD1. The trim removed 3 bases at V and 0 bases at J, leaving 5 bases unmatched. The germline V gene encodes CDR1 SNHLY and CDR2 FYNNEI. The CDR3 consists of 16 residues. The CDR3 region is CASSEDRSYSNQPQHF. DNA of the CDR3: TGTGCCAGCAGTGAGGACAGGTCTTATAGCAATCAGCCCCAGCATTTT.

V usage is TRBV6-1 and J usage is TRBJ1-2; D may be TRBD1 (5 bases). The V and J ends lost 0 bases and 4 bases respectively, with 18 bases between them. This CDR3 is 17 amino acids long. Per the germline V gene, CDR1 is MNHNS and CDR2 is SASEGT. The CDR3: CASSEAPPGPPFYGYTF. DNA of the CDR3: TGTGCCAGCAGTGAAGCCCCACCAGGGCCCCCCTTCTATGGCTACACCTTC.